These 12 T cell receptor beta chains share one sample of origin, sequenced in a study of blood T cell repertoires in COVID-19 (dated by TCRdb to the early 2020s). The library was obtained by the immunoSEQ multiplex PCR assay. The table was pulled from immuneACCESS by TCRdb, which kept in-frame rearrangements only. Such tables lose some clones; where checked, under half of the loss comes from unresolved V genes, and the rest has no known cause. This sample has 250,000 to 300,000 clones in its table, and 89% of those were observed once. The ten largest account for under 15% of the sample. Input material: peripheral blood. These receptors all come from a woman aged 60-75 years with acute or convalescent COVID-19.

The chain recombines TRBV5-4 with TRBJ2-1, with 12 bases lining up with TRBD2. V was pared by 3 bases and J by 7 bases, with 17 bases of the junction left unmatched. The V gene's germline CDR1 is SGHNT and CDR2 YYREEE (reference sequence). The CDR3 contains 19 residues. The CDR3 loop is CASSSRRPSGGALKNEQFF. DNA of the CDR3: TGTGCCAGCAGCTCTAGAAGGCCTAGCGGGGGGGCCTTAAAGAATGAGCAGTTCTTC.

V usage is TRBV7-2 and J usage is TRBJ1-5; TRBD1 matches 11 bases. V lost 4 bases and J lost 4; bases outside the gene matches: 9. CDR3 size: 17 residues. CDR1 is SGHTA and CDR2 is FQGNSA in the germline V gene. Here the CDR3 reads CASSSFSGTGGNQPQHF. For the CDR3, the DNA is TGTGCCAGCAGCTCTTTTAGCGGGACAGGGGGAAATCAGCCCCAGCATTTT. The full variable domain, in which reference TRBV7-2 and TRBJ1-5 provide the parts outside the CDR3, is GAGVSQSPSNKVTEKGKDVELRCDPISGHTALYWYRQSLGQGLEFLIYFQGNSAPDKSGLPSDRFSAERTGGSVSTLTIQRTQQEDSAVYLCASSSFSGTGGNQPQHFGDGTRLSIL.

V usage is TRBV27 and J usage is TRBJ2-1; TRBD2 matches 12 bases. CDR3 length: 16 amino acids. J gave up 5 bases and V 6 bases, and 8 bases lay outside the gene matches. The germline gives CDR1 MNHEY, CDR2 SMNVEV (reference sequence). CDR3 loop: CASSWTSGITNNEQFF. CDR3 nucleotides: TGTGCCAGCAGCTGGACTAGCGGGATAACCAACAATGAGCAGTTCTTC.

The V call is TRBV7-9, the J call TRBJ2-3; 9 bases line up with TRBD2. V gave up 6 bases and J gave up 5 bases; unmatched junction bases: 6. The germline V gene encodes CDR1 SEHNR and CDR2 FQNEAQ (reference sequence). This CDR3 contains 14 residues. CDR3 sequence: CASRRRREGDTQYF. DNA for the CDR3: TGTGCCAGCAGACGCCGGCGGGAGGGAGATACGCAGTATTTT. Supplemented by reference TRBV7-9 and TRBJ2-3, the full variable domain reads DTGVSQNPRHKITKRGQNVTFRCDPISEHNRLYWYRQTLGQGPEFLTYFQNEAQLEKSRLLSDRFSAERPKGSFSTLEIQRTEQGDSAMYLCASRRRREGDTQYFGPGTRLTVL.

The DNA of the CDR3 is TGTGCCAGCAGCATTCCGCCCGGGGTTCAAGAGACCCAGTACTTC. Translation gives CASSIPPGVQETQYF. This chain uses TRBV5-4 with TRBJ2-5, with D possibly being TRBD2 (5 bases). This CDR3 spans 15 amino acids. Trimming cost V 4 bases and J 2 bases, with 15 bases left between them. Germline V gene data show CDR1 as SGHNT and CDR2 as YYREEE (reference sequence).

The rearrangement links TRBV5-4 to TRBJ1-1, with TRBD1 as a possible D gene (6 bases). V lost 0 bases, J lost 4 bases, and 16 bases lay in between. This CDR3 comprises 16 residues. Per the germline V gene, CDR1 is SGHNT and CDR2 is YYREEE (reference sequence). The CDR3 spells CASSLARQGGGTEAFF. The DNA of the CDR3 is TGTGCCAGCAGCTTGGCCAGGCAGGGAGGGGGCACTGAAGCTTTCTTT.

J is TRBJ1-3 and V is TRBV7-9; 8 positions match TRBD1. The CDR3 covers 13 residues. The J segment lost 6 bases and the V segment lost 5 bases, leaving 3 bases of the junction unmatched. Germline V gives CDR1 SEHNR, CDR2 FQNEAQ (reference sequence). The CDR3 DNA is TGTGCCAGCAGCCGGACAGGGATAAACACCATATATTTT. It codes for CASSRTGINTIYF. The entire variable domain, with the rest obtained from reference TRBV7-9 and TRBJ1-3, is as follows: DTGVSQNPRHKITKRGQNVTFRCDPISEHNRLYWYRQTLGQGPEFLTYFQNEAQLEKSRLLSDRFSAERPKGSFSTLEIQRTEQGDSAMYLCASSRTGINTIYFGEGSWLTVV.

This chain joins TRBV19 and TRBJ1-2, with 7 nucleotides matching TRBD1. Germline loops: CDR1 LNHDA, CDR2 SQIVND (reference sequence). This CDR3 region has 13 residues. V shed 10 bases, J shed 4 bases, and the junction held 9 bases outside the gene matches. The CDR3, as DNA: TGTGCCATTAAGGACAGGATGGGCTATGGCTACACCTTC. Its translation is CAIKDRMGYGYTF.

The chain links TRBV27 to TRBJ2-1; 7 bases map to TRBD1. Losses at the gene ends were 4 bases for V and 4 bases for J; bases not matched to a gene: 7. The CDR3 loop spans 15 amino acids. Looked up from germline, CDR1 is MNHEY and CDR2 is SMNVEV (reference sequence). The CDR3 spells CASSSLQGEYNEQFF. The DNA for the CDR3 is TGTGCCAGCAGTTCCCTTCAGGGGGAGTACAATGAGCAGTTCTTC.

This clone was detected once. CDR3 in DNA: TGTGCCAGCAGCCCTGACCTAGTCCACGAGCAGTACTTC. It translates to CASSPDLVHEQYF. The V call is TRBV3-1 (or the pseudogene TRBV3-2), the J call TRBJ2-7; D not certain. The V gene lost 4 bases and the J gene lost 5 bases, with 12 bases spanning the gap. The germline V gene encodes CDR1 LGHDT and CDR2 YNNKEL (reference sequence). This CDR3 is 13 amino acids long.

The chain employs TRBV7-9 and TRBJ1-5; TRBD1 matches at 8 bases. The CDR3 extends over 15 amino acids. From germline, CDR1 is SEHNR and CDR2 FQNEAQ (reference sequence). Germline trimming cut 5 bases from V and 9 bases from J; bases unmatched to any gene: 12. The chain's CDR3 is CASSPQGASIGPQHF. CDR3 DNA sequence: TGTGCCAGCAGCCCCCAGGGGGCTAGTATCGGGCCCCAGCATTTT.

A note on this clone: Other DNA sequences within the sample encode an identical CDR3. The V and J genes are TRBV6-2 or TRBV6-3 and TRBJ1-2; D not certain. The CDR3 extends over 13 amino acids. Per germline, CDR1 MNHEY and CDR2 SVGEGT. V was shortened by 3 bases and J by 4 bases, with 9 bases between the two germline ends. CDR3 DNA: TGTGCCAGCAGTTATTCGGGTTCCTATGGCTACACCTTC. As protein: CASSYSGSYGYTF.